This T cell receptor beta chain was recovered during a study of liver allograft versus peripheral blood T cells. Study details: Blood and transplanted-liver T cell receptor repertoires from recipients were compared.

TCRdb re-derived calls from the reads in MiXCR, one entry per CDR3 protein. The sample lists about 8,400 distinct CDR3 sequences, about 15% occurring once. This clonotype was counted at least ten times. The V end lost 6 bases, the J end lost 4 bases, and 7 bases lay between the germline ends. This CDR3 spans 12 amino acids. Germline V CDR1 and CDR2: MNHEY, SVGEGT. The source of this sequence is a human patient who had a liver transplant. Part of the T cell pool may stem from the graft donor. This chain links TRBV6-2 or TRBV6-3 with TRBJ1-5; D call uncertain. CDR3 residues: CASRDGNQPQHF. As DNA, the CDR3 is TGTGCCAGCAGAGACGGAAATCAGCCCCAGCATTTT.